Each of the 21 T cell receptor beta chains below was sequenced from the same sample in a study of Graves' ophthalmopathy and Graves' hyperthyroidism. The TCR beta CDR3 regions underwent amplification from RNA transcripts. First-round RT-PCR used HTBI primers; second-round multiplex PCR followed. TCRdb redid the calling of the multiplex PCR reads with MiXCR, one entry per CDR3 protein. The repertoire holds almost 750,000 distinct CDR3 sequences, with 40% as singletons. Sample: peripheral blood. The receptors stem from an adult man with Graves' ophthalmopathy.

This chain connects TRBV11-1 to TRBJ2-7, with D tentatively TRBD1 (7 bases). The CDR3 is 17 residues long. The V and J ends lost 1 base and 5 bases respectively, with 21 bases between them. Looked up from germline, CDR1 is SGHAT and CDR2 is FQDESV (reference sequence). CDR3 residues: CASSLGLGGGVNNEQYF. Written as DNA, the CDR3 is TGTGCCAGCAGCTTAGGATTAGGAGGGGGCGTCAACAACGAGCAGTACTTC.

The chain uses TRBV7-9 and TRBJ2-5; 13 bases match TRBD2. The J call may be mistaken, given a closer DNA end match to TRBJ2-7. CDR3 length: 16 amino acids. Germline CDR1 SEHNR, CDR2 FQNEAQ (reference sequence). The CDR3 DNA sequence: TGTGCCAGCAGCTTACTGACCGGGACTAGCGGGAACGAGCAGTACTTC. It encodes CASSLLTGTSGNEQYF.

The rearrangement joins TRBV19 to TRBJ1-6, with D possibly being TRBD1 (6 bases). CDR3 length: 16 amino acids. V lost 7 bases to trimming and J lost 7 bases, with 20 bases between them. Germline CDR1 LNHDA, CDR2 SQIVND (reference sequence). As DNA, the CDR3 is TGTGCCAGTAACCGGGACACCCGGGAGGGCAATTCACCCCTCCACTTT. It is translated as CASNRDTREGNSPLHF. Full variable domain (outside the CDR3, taken from reference TRBV19 and TRBJ1-6): DGGITQSPKYLFRKEGQNVTLSCEQNLNHDAMYWYRQDPGQGLRLIYYSQIVNDFQKGDIAEGYSVSREKKESFPLTVTSAQKNPTAFYLCASNRDTREGNSPLHFGNGTRLTVT.

The rearrangement uses TRBV20-1 and TRBJ1-1; D is uncertain. CDR1 and CDR2 (germline): DFQATT, SNEGSKA (reference sequence). The CDR3 is 16 amino acids. V was shortened by 3 bases and J by 0 bases, with 17 bases between the two germline ends. CDR3 nucleotide sequence: TGCAGTGCTAGCACCCAGACACCTAAACTGAACACTGAAGCTTTCTTT. Translating gives CSASTQTPKLNTEAFF.

The gene calls are TRBV7-8 and TRBJ2-7, with D perhaps matching TRBD1 (6 bases). This CDR3 is built from 15 residues. V lost 5 bases and J lost 2, with 16 bases in between. Germline lookup yields CDR1 SGHVS and CDR2 FQNEAQ. CDR3 residues: CASSQGSGTAYEQYF. For the CDR3, the DNA is TGTGCCAGCAGCCAGGGGTCGGGGACCGCCTACGAGCAGTACTTC.

This clonotype was seen ten or more times. The rearrangement links TRBV29-1 to TRBJ1-1; 11 bases match TRBD1. Germline CDR1 reads SQVTM; CDR2 reads ANQGSEA. V trimming: 6 bases; J trimming: 4 bases; junction bases outside the gene matches: 7. The CDR3 is 14 residues long. Here the CDR3 DNA reads TGCAGCGTGGGACGGACAGGGGGCGGCACTGAAGCTTTCTTT. Translating it yields CSVGRTGGGTEAFF.

In its sample, this clonotype was seen once. The chain has TRBV20-1 and TRBJ1-3; the match to TRBD1 covers 9 bases. The CDR3 is made up of 12 amino acids. Germline values: CDR1 DFQATT, CDR2 SNEGSKA (reference sequence). V shed 3 bases and J 7 bases; nucleotides not matched to a gene: 1. The CDR3, as DNA: TGCAGTGCTAGGGACAGGGGTAACACCATATATTTT. Translated, it gives CSARDRGNTIYF.

This clonotype appeared a few times. V and J are TRBV19 and TRBJ2-5, with no clear D. This CDR3 is built from 16 residues. Trimming cost V 3 bases and J 0 bases, with 14 bases left between them. Germline loops: CDR1 LNHDA, CDR2 SQIVND (reference sequence). The chain's CDR3 is CASSMAAGKYQETQYF. The CDR3 DNA is TGTGCCAGTAGTATGGCTGCTGGGAAGTACCAAGAGACCCAGTACTTC.

This clonotype was seen at least ten times. The chain uses TRBV24-1 and TRBJ1-5, with 8 bases matching TRBD1. Unmatched junction bases numbered 7, after V lost 3 bases and J lost 7 bases. The CDR3 runs 15 residues. CDR1 and CDR2 (germline): KGHDR, SFDVKD. CDR3 in DNA: TGTGCCACCAGTGATGGCGGACAGGGAGCCCAGCCCCAGCATTTT. This codes for CATSDGGQGAQPQHF.

The chain recombines TRBV2 with TRBJ2-7; tentative D call: TRBD1 (6 bases). Trimming took 5 bases from V and 4 from J, leaving 12 bases between them. The CDR3 totals 13 residues. Germline V gene sequence: CDR1 SNHLY, CDR2 FYNNEI. This chain's CDR3 is CASSIAGDYEQYF. CDR3 nucleotides: TGTGCCAGCAGTATTGCAGGGGATTACGAGCAGTACTTC.

The rearrangement uses TRBV25-1 and TRBJ2-2; TRBD1 matches 10 bases. Looked up from germline, CDR1 is MGHDK and CDR2 is SYGVNS. The J segment lost 3 bases and the V segment lost 6 bases, leaving 10 bases of the junction unmatched. The CDR3 sequence is 17 residues long. This CDR3 reads CASSRLGTGEYTGELFF. In nucleotides, the CDR3 is TGTGCCAGCAGCCGACTCGGGACAGGGGAATACACCGGGGAGCTGTTTTTT.

The chain has TRBV20-1 and TRBJ1-1; D is possibly TRBD1 (5 bases). The CDR3 covers 11 residues. Germline CDR1 reads DFQATT; CDR2 reads SNEGSKA (reference sequence). V was trimmed by 6 bases and J by 10 bases, leaving 15 bases between them. CDR3 nucleotides: TGCAGTGCATCGGGGGGGGACCTAGCTTTCTTT. Amino acid sequence: CSASGGDLAFF.

This clonotype was seen at least ten times. This chain connects TRBV25-1 to TRBJ2-3; D gene ambiguous. Looked up from germline, CDR1 is MGHDK and CDR2 is SYGVNS. CDR3 size: 13 residues. With 6 bases removed from V and 4 bases from J, the gap between germline ends came to 11 bases. CDR3 DNA sequence: TGTGCCAGCAGGGATACGGGCGCAGATACGCAGTATTTT. The encoded protein is CASRDTGADTQYF.

This clonotype appeared many times. The rearrangement uses TRBV2 and TRBJ2-7; possible D gene TRBD1, 7 bases. Per germline, CDR1 SNHLY and CDR2 FYNNEI. Between the trimmed V and J ends, which lost 5 bases and 4 bases, there was a span of 12 bases. The CDR3 runs 13 residues. The CDR3 spells CASSKTGRYEQYF. For the CDR3, the DNA is TGTGCCAGCAGTAAGACAGGGAGGTACGAGCAGTACTTC.

Concerning this clonotype itself: Compared with germline, one end of the junction differs, possibly owing to a read error. The chain is built from TRBV9 and TRBJ1-2, with D hard to call. This CDR3 contains 13 residues. Germline CDR1 reads SGDLS; CDR2 reads YYNGEE. In DNA form, the CDR3 reads TGTGCCAGCGGCGTAGTAGAGGGCCATGGCTACACCTTC. Encoded protein: CASGVVEGHGYTF.

This clonotype has more than one count but fewer than ten. The CDR3 loop reads CASSEGGSSGELFF. CDR3 coding DNA: TGTGCCAGCAGTGAGGGGGGATCCTCCGGGGAGCTGTTTTTT. The V and J genes are TRBV25-1 and TRBJ2-2, with D possibly matching TRBD2 (6 bases). The V gene's germline CDR1 is MGHDK and CDR2 SYGVNS. The V end lost 3 bases, the J end lost 6 bases, and 11 bases lay between the germline ends. This CDR3 region has 14 residues.

The rearrangement joins TRBV27 to TRBJ1-2; D is unresolved. The V and J ends lost 0 bases and 7 bases respectively, with 12 bases between them. The CDR3 is 14 amino acids. From germline, CDR1 is MNHEY and CDR2 SMNVEV (reference sequence). The CDR3 DNA follows: TGTGCCAGCAGTTTATCGATGGCCGCGGGTGGCTACACCTTC. Amino acids: CASSLSMAAGGYTF.

This clonotype occurred many times. The chain couples TRBV9 to TRBJ1-4; no clear D. In germline, CDR1 is SGDLS, CDR2 YYNGEE. This CDR3 contains 13 residues. Between the trimmed V and J ends, which lost 8 bases and 6 bases, there was a span of 14 bases. The CDR3 DNA sequence: TGTGCCAGTAACGCGGGCCCTTATGAAAAACTGTTTTTT. Amino acid sequence: CASNAGPYEKLFF.

The rearrangement uses TRBV7-9 and TRBJ2-6, with D possibly being TRBD2 (6 bases). CDR1 SEHNR and CDR2 FQNEAQ come from the germline V gene (reference sequence). CDR3 length: 16 residues. V lost 6 bases, J lost 0 bases, and 12 bases lay in between. CDR3 region: CASSEAGSSGANVLTF. Here the CDR3 DNA reads TGTGCCAGCAGTGAAGCGGGTTCCTCTGGGGCCAACGTCCTGACTTTC.

This clonotype was detected many times. This rearrangement joins TRBV19 to TRBJ1-1; 7 bases map to TRBD1. The CDR3 covers 14 residues. Germline CDR1 and CDR2: LNHDA and SQIVND (reference sequence). V lost 2 bases, J lost 6 bases, and 6 bases stayed unmatched. DNA for the CDR3: TGTGCCAGTAGTATATCGACAGGGCGGGCTGAAGCTTTCTTT. It encodes CASSISTGRAEAFF. Filled out from reference TRBV19 and TRBJ1-1, the complete variable domain reads DGGITQSPKYLFRKEGQNVTLSCEQNLNHDAMYWYRQDPGQGLRLIYYSQIVNDFQKGDIAEGYSVSREKKESFPLTVTSAQKNPTAFYLCASSISTGRAEAFFGQGTRLTVV.

The CDR3 is CASSVDGGTYNEQFF. The CDR3 bases are TGTGCCAGCAGTGTGGACGGAGGAACCTACAATGAGCAGTTCTTC. The chain uses TRBV2 and TRBJ2-5; possible D gene TRBD2, 5 bases. The better agreement between TRBJ2-1 and the DNA end casts doubt on the J call. The CDR3 contains 15 residues. CDR1 is SNHLY and CDR2 is FYNNEI in the germline V gene.